The source of this T cell receptor (beta chain) is a study of tumor-infiltrating lymphocytes in primary liver carcinoma listed by TCRdb under 2017. Regarding the research as a whole: A handful of patients with histopathologically diagnosed primary liver carcinoma underwent surgical resection in China between late 2015 and March 2016. Repertoires from technical replicates were highly reproducible, with mean shared-clone rates approximately 0.88 and correlation coefficients above 0.95. Hepatocellular carcinoma (four) or combined HCC and intrahepatic cholangiocarcinoma (one) was present in the five patients, who were three men and two women aged 30 to 69 years. The study combined TCRbeta repertoire sequencing, expression microarrays and whole-exome sequencing across five regions of each liver tumor, with adjacent normal tissue and blood. The tumors of the five patients were staged as T1-T3 N0M0, with maximum diameters ranging from roughly 4.2 to 10 cm. Each sample produced about 3.5 to 7.5 million productive TCRbeta reads, and read depth showed no significant difference between tissue types. A total of approximately 35 specimens from 5 patients, comprising some 25 tumor regions, 5 adjacent noncancerous liver tissues and 5 peripheral blood samples, were covered by TCRbeta repertoire sequencing.

On this clonotype itself: Its binding antigen is unknown. This may arise from a read error, as a much more abundant clone is one base away.

Blood RNA was extracted from unsorted whole blood using TRIzol reagent, and germline DNA was obtained with the DNeasy Blood & Tissue kit. Chronic HBV infection was present in the patients, and the patients were treatment-naive at sampling. Roughly 4 milliliters of peripheral blood were collected into K2EDTA tubes before surgery. Using a constant-region primer and ProtoScript II reverse transcriptase, TCRbeta-specific cDNA was reverse-transcribed from 400 to 550 ng total RNA. The TCRbeta libraries were prepared through three rounds of nested multiplex PCR following a slightly modified ARM-PCR procedure. The first two PCR rounds used multiplex TRBV1-TRBV30 forward primers with a Cbeta reverse primer, each for about 11 cycles. Sample barcodes and Illumina adapters were attached in a final 25-cycle PCR using Deep VentR polymerase. Before sequencing, amplicons of 200-500 bp were purified from gel using a QIAquick gel extraction kit. An Illumina HiSeq 2500 was used to sequence the TCRbeta amplicons with 250-bp paired-end reads. The authors' pipeline ran thus. Quality trimming of reads was performed with Trimmomatic v0.33, and paired reads were merged with FLASH v1.2.11 so that full CDR3 sequences could be recovered. V, D and J germline segments were assigned to the rearranged TCRbeta sequences using MiGEC v1.2.1b. VDJtools v1.0.0 computed clonotype statistics and Shannon-Wiener diversity indices. Except for diversity analysis, only the 250 most abundant clonotypes of each sample were used in subsequent analyses to reduce sampling bias. TCRdb trimmed the raw reads at Q25, called clones with MiXCR and kept productive beta chains. Rows are combined by CDR3 protein, so each entry shows the most common genes and DNA. TCRdb, not the authors, supplied the V and J calls. The sample contains 300,000 to 400,000 distinct CDR3 sequences, less than 75% of them found a single time. Clones ranked in the top ten supply about 6% of the sample.

The V and J ends are trimmed by 8 bases and 1 base, leaving 12 bases between them. CDR1 and CDR2 are drawn from the germline V gene: MNHNS, SASEGT. The CDR3 goes from the cysteine to the phenylalanine over 14 residues. Of all the DNA, just the CDR3 is kept, 42 bases in frame from base 1. Summary of the overall study and its limitations: Because the samples were bulk and unsorted, CD4+ and CD8+ T cell repertoires could not be compared. Only the TCR beta chain was sequenced, so true repertoire diversity is likely underestimated because unpaired alpha chains were not captured. With just five or six patients in the study, the authors point out that the findings should be validated in a larger study. The top 250 clones accounted for a significantly greater share of the repertoire in tumors than in blood (p = 0.039). Repertoire overlap was higher between tumor regions (mean about 36%) than tumor-adjacent (approximately 17%) or tumor-blood (about 14%) pairs, consistent with antigen-driven expansion.

Sample: peripheral blood. The receptor was isolated from a man aged 35-49 years with primary liver carcinoma and hepatitis B virus infection. Recombination linked TRBV6-1 to TRBJ1-5; no D gene can be assigned with confidence. CDR3 protein: CASADPLSNQPQHF. The DNA reads as follows: TGTGCCAGCGCCGACCCGCTCAGCAATCAGCCCCAGCATTTT.